The clone carrying this T cell receptor beta chain was observed many times. Its antigen is unknown. The time point here: persistent/refractory GD, antithyroid drugs over 5 years with positive TRAb. From RNA extracted from PBMCs, the TCR library was made. The patient group derived from an endocrinology department in Xi'an, China. This record comes from a study of regulatory T cells in long-lasting Graves disease. Findings of the study overall: Persistent disease favored TRBV28, TRBJ1-2 and TRBJ2-5. Relative to new patients (approximately 960), persistent patients exhibited greater sharing of public clonotypes (around 2,800). Researchers reported studying only peripheral blood, not thyroid tissue.

Through Arm-PCR of CDR3 regions and iRepertoire HTBI primers, TCR beta libraries were built. TCRdb used MiXCR to reprocess the multiplex PCR reads, holding one entry per CDR3 protein. The sample includes approximately 290,000 distinct CDR3 sequences, around 21% of them seen just once. CDR3 length equals 13 residues. The germline gives CDR1 LGHDT, CDR2 YNNKEL (reference sequence). Unmatched junction bases numbered 6, after V lost 8 bases and J lost 2 bases. The material sequenced was peripheral blood mononuclear cells (PBMCs), taken when the disease was refractory, from a patient treated with antithyroid drugs. This receptor was taken from a female donor with Graves disease. The genes are TRBV3-1 and TRBJ2-7, with 7 bases identical to TRBD2. The DNA of the CDR3 is TGTGCCAGCTGGAGGGCGGGAGCCTACGAGCAGTACTTC. The encoded protein is CASWRAGAYEQYF.